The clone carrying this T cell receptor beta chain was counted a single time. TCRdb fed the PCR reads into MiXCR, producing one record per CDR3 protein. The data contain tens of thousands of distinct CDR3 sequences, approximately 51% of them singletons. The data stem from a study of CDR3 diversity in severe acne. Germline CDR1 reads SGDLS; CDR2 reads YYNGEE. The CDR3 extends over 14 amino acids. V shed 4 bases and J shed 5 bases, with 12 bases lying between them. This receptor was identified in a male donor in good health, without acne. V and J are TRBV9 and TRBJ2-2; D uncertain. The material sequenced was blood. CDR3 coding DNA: TGTGCCAGCAGCTCTGACGGGTATACCGGGGAGCTGTTTTTT. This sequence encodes CASSSDGYTGELFF.